The T cell receptor (beta chain) under discussion was sequenced for a study of blood T cell repertoires in COVID-19. Germline CDR1 LNHDA, CDR2 SQIVND (reference sequence). CDR3 size: 15 residues. V was clipped by 6 bases and J by 1 base; unmatched bases: 4. This clone was detected once. The data were produced by immunoSEQ multiplex PCR, yet TCRdb's version contains in-frame clones alone and is incomplete. The data show roughly 300,000 clones, about nine tenths seen once. This sequence joins TRBV19 and TRBJ2-2; 8 nucleotides align to TRBD2. The clonotype originates from a man aged 30 to 39 who had recovered from COVID-19. Sequencing was performed on PBMCs or T cells enriched from blood (not recorded which). This chain's CDR3 is CASSLAGRNTGELFF. CDR3 bases: TGTGCCAGTAGCTTAGCGGGGAGGAACACCGGGGAGCTGTTTTTT.